These T cell receptor beta chains were read from a single sample in a study of shared T cell receptors in the human thymus. Measured with immunoSEQ multiplex PCR; TCRdb has only the in-frame clones, and not every one. The sample yields under 700,000 clones, 75% to 80% seen once. The same specimen was also included in a second study, on human thymus T cells.

The sequenced sample consisted of thymocytes. The origin of the receptors is a boy in the first two years of life with a congenital heart defect. Both conserved end residues are part of each CDR3. Fields, in order: clone size, J gene, D gene, V gene, CDR3 DNA, CDR3 protein. The D gene is left open where the match is weak. Part of the rows lack a size; the others show once, few, many or a class for expanded clones.

clone size: NA
J gene: TRBJ1-5
D gene: NA
V gene: TRBV19
CDR3 DNA: TGTGCCAGTACTAAAATAAAACACAGGGCAAACAATCAGCCCCAGCATTTT
CDR3 protein: CASTKIKHRANNQPQHF

clone size: once
J gene: TRBJ2-5
D gene: NA
V gene: TRBV19
CDR3 DNA: TGTGCCAGTAGTATTACAGGGTACCAAGAGACCCAGTACTTC
CDR3 protein: CASSITGYQETQYF

clone size: few
J gene: TRBJ1-1
D gene: TRBD1
V gene: TRBV5-4
CDR3 DNA: TGTGCCAGCACCCCCCAGGCAGAACAGGGGTTGAACACTGAAGCTTTCTTT
CDR3 protein: CASTPQAEQGLNTEAFF

clone size: NA
J gene: TRBJ2-1
D gene: NA
V gene: TRBV4-2
CDR3 DNA: TGTGCCAGCAGCCAAGAGGGGGGACGGGGCAGCTCCTACAATGAGCAGTTCTTC
CDR3 protein: CASSQEGGRGSSYNEQFF

clone size: few
J gene: TRBJ2-7
D gene: TRBD2
V gene: TRBV4-2
CDR3 DNA: TGTGCCAGCAGTCGTAATCGAGGTGGGGGAGGGCCGACCGAGCAGTACTTC
CDR3 protein: CASSRNRGGGGPTEQYF

clone size: once
J gene: TRBJ2-5
D gene: NA
V gene: TRBV6-9
CDR3 DNA: TGTGCCAGCAGGAAACTAGAGACCCAGTACTTC
CDR3 protein: CASRKLETQYF

clone size: few
J gene: TRBJ2-2
D gene: TRBD2
V gene: TRBV4-1
CDR3 DNA: TGCGCCAGCAGCTACCTGGGGGGACTAGCGGGAGTCTATGCGAACACCGGGGAGCTGTTTTTT
CDR3 protein: CASSYLGGLAGVYANTGELFF

clone size: NA
J gene: TRBJ2-7
D gene: NA
V gene: TRBV27
CDR3 DNA: TGTGCCAGCAGTAACACGACTTCTACGAAAACCTACGAGCAGTACTTC
CDR3 protein: CASSNTTSTKTYEQYF

clone size: NA
J gene: TRBJ2-7
D gene: NA
V gene: TRBV5-1
CDR3 DNA: TGCGCCAGCAGTTCACCCGACAAGTTATACGAGCAGTACTTC
CDR3 protein: CASSSPDKLYEQYF

clone size: NA
J gene: TRBJ2-7
D gene: TRBD2
V gene: TRBV19
CDR3 DNA: TGTGCCAGTAGTATTTCGGCTAGCGGTAAAGTGTACGAGCAGTACTTC
CDR3 protein: CASSISASGKVYEQYF

clone size: NA
J gene: TRBJ1-2
D gene: TRBD1
V gene: TRBV2
CDR3 DNA: TGTGCCAGCAGGGGACAGGGGGCTGATGGCTACACCTTC
CDR3 protein: CASRGQGADGYTF

clone size: NA
J gene: TRBJ2-3
D gene: TRBD1
V gene: TRBV2
CDR3 DNA: TGTGCCAGCAGTGCCAGGACAGGGGGCGCAGGGGGCACAGATACGCAGTATTTT
CDR3 protein: CASSARTGGAGGTDTQYF

clone size: few
J gene: TRBJ2-7
D gene: TRBD2
V gene: TRBV11-3
CDR3 DNA: TGTGCCAGCAGCTTAGCGCCGGCTAGCGGGTACGAGCAGTACTTC
CDR3 protein: CASSLAPASGYEQYF

clone size: NA
J gene: TRBJ2-7
D gene: NA
V gene: TRBV6-1
CDR3 DNA: TGTGCCAGCAGTGGCCGCGCCCAATACGAGCAGTACTTC
CDR3 protein: CASSGRAQYEQYF

clone size: NA
J gene: TRBJ2-7
D gene: TRBD1
V gene: TRBV14
CDR3 DNA: TGTGCCAGCAGCCACCGGGAAAGCCCGCAAAGGGGACAGGGGGCGTACGAGCAGTACTTC
CDR3 protein: CASSHRESPQRGQGAYEQYF

clone size: once
J gene: TRBJ1-4
D gene: TRBD1
V gene: TRBV9
CDR3 DNA: TGTGCCAGCAGCGCCCGTGCCGGGACAGGGGACGAAAAACTGTTTTTT
CDR3 protein: CASSARAGTGDEKLFF

clone size: NA
J gene: TRBJ2-7
D gene: TRBD1
V gene: TRBV30
CDR3 DNA: TGTGCCTGGAGGGGCAGGGGGCTCTACGAGCAGTACTTC
CDR3 protein: CAWRGRGLYEQYF

clone size: NA
J gene: TRBJ2-1
D gene: TRBD2
V gene: TRBV19
CDR3 DNA: TGTGCCAGTAGTATAGTCACCCCGGGAGGGCCCTGCAATGAGCAGTTCTTC
CDR3 protein: CASSIVTPGGPCNEQFF

clone size: once
J gene: TRBJ2-1
D gene: NA
V gene: TRBV12-1
CDR3 DNA: TGTGCCAGCAGACCCAGCGGGTACAATGAGCAGTTCTTC
CDR3 protein: CASRPSGYNEQFF

clone size: NA
J gene: TRBJ2-3
D gene: NA
V gene: TRBV15
CDR3 DNA: TGTGCCACCAGCAGAGGAACTGGGGGCGTGGGGGTCACAGATACGCAGTATTTT
CDR3 protein: CATSRGTGGVGVTDTQYF

clone size: NA
J gene: TRBJ2-1
D gene: TRBD2
V gene: TRBV5-4
CDR3 DNA: TGTGCCAGCAGCTTGGGGACTAGCGGGAGGGCCGGGAATGAGCAGTTCTTC
CDR3 protein: CASSLGTSGRAGNEQFF

clone size: few
J gene: TRBJ2-7
D gene: TRBD2
V gene: TRBV5-4
CDR3 DNA: TGTGCCAGCAGCTTGTCGTGGGAGGGCCACTCCTACGAGCAGTACTTC
CDR3 protein: CASSLSWEGHSYEQYF

clone size: NA
J gene: TRBJ1-2
D gene: NA
V gene: TRBV30
CDR3 DNA: TGTGCCTGGAGTGTAGGGGGGGGGAACTATGGCTACACCTTC
CDR3 protein: CAWSVGGGNYGYTF

clone size: NA
J gene: TRBJ2-1
D gene: TRBD2
V gene: TRBV27
CDR3 DNA: TGTGCCAGCAGTTTCGGACTAGCGGACCAACAGAGCTCCTACAATGAGCAGTTCTTC
CDR3 protein: CASSFGLADQQSSYNEQFF

clone size: NA
J gene: TRBJ2-7
D gene: NA
V gene: TRBV19
CDR3 DNA: TGTGCCAGTAGTGCTACGGCGCGGGACAGCCGCCTTGAAGACGAGCAGTACTTC
CDR3 protein: CASSATARDSRLEDEQYF

clone size: NA
J gene: TRBJ2-7
D gene: NA
V gene: TRBV2
CDR3 DNA: TGTGCCAGCAGGCAATATAGACTAGTCTCCTATTCCTACGAGCAGTACTTC
CDR3 protein: CASRQYRLVSYSYEQYF

clone size: NA
J gene: TRBJ1-5
D gene: NA
V gene: TRBV19
CDR3 DNA: TGTGCCAGTAGTCCAAACCGAGATCAGCCCCAGCATTTT
CDR3 protein: CASSPNRDQPQHF

clone size: NA
J gene: TRBJ2-7
D gene: TRBD2
V gene: TRBV29-1
CDR3 DNA: TGCAGCGTTGAATCTTTGGCCGGGGGGTACGAGCAGTACTTC
CDR3 protein: CSVESLAGGYEQYF

clone size: NA
J gene: TRBJ2-7
D gene: TRBD1
V gene: TRBV6-1
CDR3 DNA: TGTGCCAGCAGTGCGGACAGGGTGGTCAACGAGCAGTACTTC
CDR3 protein: CASSADRVVNEQYF

clone size: once
J gene: TRBJ2-7
D gene: NA
V gene: TRBV27
CDR3 DNA: TGTGCCAGCAGTCTAAGCGGAGGGAGCTCCTACGAGCAGTACTTC
CDR3 protein: CASSLSGGSSYEQYF

clone size: NA
J gene: TRBJ1-4
D gene: NA
V gene: TRBV28
CDR3 DNA: TGTGCCAGCAGGGAGGGGAGGGGGATGGGGGAAAAACTGTTTTTT
CDR3 protein: CASREGRGMGEKLFF

clone size: NA
J gene: TRBJ2-5
D gene: TRBD1
V gene: TRBV28
CDR3 DNA: TGTGCCAGCAGTCGAGGGGGACAGTACCAAGAGACCCAGTACTTC
CDR3 protein: CASSRGGQYQETQYF

clone size: NA
J gene: TRBJ2-2
D gene: NA
V gene: TRBV18
CDR3 DNA: TGTGCCAGCTCCCTCATTCGGACCGAGCTCGGGACACCGAACACCGGGGAGCTGTTTTTT
CDR3 protein: CASSLIRTELGTPNTGELFF

clone size: few
J gene: TRBJ2-4
D gene: TRBD1
V gene: TRBV7-4
CDR3 DNA: TGTGCCAGCAGATCACGCAGGACAGGGGACAAAAACATTCAGTACTTC
CDR3 protein: CASRSRRTGDKNIQYF

clone size: once
J gene: TRBJ1-2
D gene: NA
V gene: TRBV2
CDR3 DNA: TGTGCCAGCACCCCAGGGGGCTACACCTTC
CDR3 protein: CASTPGGYTF

clone size: few
J gene: TRBJ2-1
D gene: TRBD1
V gene: TRBV5-1
CDR3 DNA: TGCGCCAGCAGCCCGGGGACAGGGAAGAATGAGCAGTTCTTC
CDR3 protein: CASSPGTGKNEQFF

clone size: NA
J gene: TRBJ2-1
D gene: TRBD1
V gene: TRBV10-3
CDR3 DNA: TGTGCCATCAGTGAGCCGTACAGGGGTGAGCAGTTCTTC
CDR3 protein: CAISEPYRGEQFF

clone size: NA
J gene: TRBJ2-6
D gene: NA
V gene: TRBV27
CDR3 DNA: TGTGCCAGTCGGGAGCTTGATCTCATCTCTGGGGCCAACGTCCTGACTTTC
CDR3 protein: CASRELDLISGANVLTF

clone size: NA
J gene: TRBJ1-4
D gene: TRBD1
V gene: TRBV28
CDR3 DNA: TGTGCCAGCAGTCAGACAGGGCCTAATGAAAAACTGTTTTTT
CDR3 protein: CASSQTGPNEKLFF

clone size: NA
J gene: TRBJ1-3
D gene: NA
V gene: TRBV4-1
CDR3 DNA: TGCGCCAGCAGCCATGGGACATTCGGAAACACCATATATTTT
CDR3 protein: CASSHGTFGNTIYF

clone size: NA
J gene: TRBJ2-1
D gene: TRBD2
V gene: TRBV12-5
CDR3 DNA: TGTGCTAGTGGTTCGGGGGGAGGCCATGAGCAGTTCTTC
CDR3 protein: CASGSGGGHEQFF

clone size: NA
J gene: TRBJ1-3
D gene: NA
V gene: TRBV4-1
CDR3 DNA: TGCGCCAGCAGCCAAGATCTGGGCATCCACTCTGGAAACACCATATATTTT
CDR3 protein: CASSQDLGIHSGNTIYF

clone size: NA
J gene: TRBJ2-7
D gene: TRBD1
V gene: TRBV27
CDR3 DNA: TGTGCCAGCAGTTTACGGGACAGACCCTACGAGCAGTACTTC
CDR3 protein: CASSLRDRPYEQYF

clone size: NA
J gene: TRBJ1-2
D gene: NA
V gene: TRBV4-2
CDR3 DNA: TGTGCCAGCAGCCCGGACAAAGGGGAGGCTGGCTACACCTTC
CDR3 protein: CASSPDKGEAGYTF

clone size: NA
J gene: TRBJ2-2
D gene: TRBD2
V gene: TRBV4-3
CDR3 DNA: TGCGCCAGCAGCCAAGATCCCCAGCCCCTACTAGCGGGAGGGGACACCGGGGAGCTGTTTTTT
CDR3 protein: CASSQDPQPLLAGGDTGELFF

clone size: NA
J gene: TRBJ2-1
D gene: TRBD2
V gene: TRBV5-1
CDR3 DNA: TGCGCCAGCTTACCCCGGGGACTAGAAGTCGGCAATGAGCAGTTCTTC
CDR3 protein: CASLPRGLEVGNEQFF

clone size: NA
J gene: TRBJ2-1
D gene: TRBD2
V gene: TRBV4-1
CDR3 DNA: TGCGCCAGCAGCCAGGTGATCGGACTAGCGGGACGCAATGAGCAGTTCTTC
CDR3 protein: CASSQVIGLAGRNEQFF